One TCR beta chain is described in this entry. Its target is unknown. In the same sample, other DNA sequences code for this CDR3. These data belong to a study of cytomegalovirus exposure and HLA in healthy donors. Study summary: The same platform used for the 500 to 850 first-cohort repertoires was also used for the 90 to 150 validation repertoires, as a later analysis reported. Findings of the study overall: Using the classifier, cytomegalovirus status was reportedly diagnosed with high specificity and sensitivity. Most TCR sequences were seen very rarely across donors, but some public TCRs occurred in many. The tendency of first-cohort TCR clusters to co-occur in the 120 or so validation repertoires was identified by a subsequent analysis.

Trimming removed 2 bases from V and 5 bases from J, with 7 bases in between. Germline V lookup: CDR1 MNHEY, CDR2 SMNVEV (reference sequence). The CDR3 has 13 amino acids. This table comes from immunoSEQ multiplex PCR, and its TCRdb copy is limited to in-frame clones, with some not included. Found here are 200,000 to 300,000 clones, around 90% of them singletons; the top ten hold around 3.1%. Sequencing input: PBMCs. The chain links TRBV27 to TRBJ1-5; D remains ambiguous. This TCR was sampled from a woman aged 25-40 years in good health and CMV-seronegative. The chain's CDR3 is CASSLVGDQPQHF. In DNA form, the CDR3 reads TGTGCCAGCAGTTTAGTGGGAGATCAGCCCCAGCATTTT.